This T cell receptor beta chain was identified in a study of T cells in Graves' hyperthyroidism and ophthalmopathy. On the study more broadly: It was at initial diagnosis, before any treatment, that peripheral blood was collected.

The sample holds many counts of this clonotype. Not enrolled were patients with uncontrolled infection, other autoimmune disease, pregnancy or lactation. PBMCs were derived from roughly 9.6 ml fresh peripheral blood. The CDR3 has 14 residues. Deletions cut 4 bases from V and 6 bases from J, with 16 bases between. Germline CDR1 SGHRS, CDR2 YFSETQ. RNA transcripts were the template for amplifying TCR beta CDR3 regions. HTBI primers were the set used in a first-round RT-PCR of the TCR CDR3. TCRdb reprocessed the multiplex PCR reads with MiXCR, giving one entry per CDR3 protein. Of 500,000 or so distinct CDR3 sequences listed, approximately 17% are singletons.

Sequenced: blood. The source of this sequence is a woman aged 18-29 years with Graves' ophthalmopathy. The gene calls are TRBV5-1 and TRBJ1-1; D unclear. CDR3 region: CASSPVGFGSEAFF. CDR3 sequence (DNA): TGCGCCAGCAGCCCCGTGGGGTTTGGTTCTGAAGCTTTCTTT.